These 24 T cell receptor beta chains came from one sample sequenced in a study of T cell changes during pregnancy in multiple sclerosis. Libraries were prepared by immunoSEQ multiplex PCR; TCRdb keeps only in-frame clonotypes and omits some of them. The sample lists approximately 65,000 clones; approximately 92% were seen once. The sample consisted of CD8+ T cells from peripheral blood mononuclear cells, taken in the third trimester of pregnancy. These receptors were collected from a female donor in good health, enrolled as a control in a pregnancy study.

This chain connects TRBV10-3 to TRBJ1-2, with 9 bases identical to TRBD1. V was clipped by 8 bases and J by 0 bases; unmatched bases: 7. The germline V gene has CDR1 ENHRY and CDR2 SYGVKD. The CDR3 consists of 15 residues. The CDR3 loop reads CAILEGTGSNYGYTF. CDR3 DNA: TGTGCCATCCTTGAAGGGACAGGGTCTAACTATGGCTACACCTTC.

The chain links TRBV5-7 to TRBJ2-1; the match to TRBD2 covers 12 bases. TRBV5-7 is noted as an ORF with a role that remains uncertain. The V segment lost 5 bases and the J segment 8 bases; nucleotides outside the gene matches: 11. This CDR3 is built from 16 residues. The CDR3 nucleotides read TGTGCCAGCAGTCCTTCCCCTAGCGGGGGGGCCCATGAGCAGTTCTTC. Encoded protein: CASSPSPSGGAHEQFF.

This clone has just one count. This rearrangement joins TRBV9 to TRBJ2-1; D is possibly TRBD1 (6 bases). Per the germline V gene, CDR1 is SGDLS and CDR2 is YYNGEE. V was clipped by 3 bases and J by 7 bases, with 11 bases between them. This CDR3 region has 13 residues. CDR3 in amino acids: CASSADRRNEQFF. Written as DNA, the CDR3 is TGTGCCAGCAGCGCAGACAGGAGGAATGAGCAGTTCTTC.

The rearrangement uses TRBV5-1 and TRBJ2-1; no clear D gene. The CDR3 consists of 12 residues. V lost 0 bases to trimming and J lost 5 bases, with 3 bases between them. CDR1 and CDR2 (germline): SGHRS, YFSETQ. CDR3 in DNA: TGCGCCAGCAGCTTGGATAACAATGAGCAGTTCTTC. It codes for CASSLDNNEQFF.

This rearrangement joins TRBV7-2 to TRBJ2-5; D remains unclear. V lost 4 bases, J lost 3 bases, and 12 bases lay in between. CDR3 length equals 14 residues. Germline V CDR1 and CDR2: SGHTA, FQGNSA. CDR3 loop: CASSWVAVEETQYF. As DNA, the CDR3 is TGTGCCAGCAGCTGGGTAGCAGTCGAAGAGACCCAGTACTTC.

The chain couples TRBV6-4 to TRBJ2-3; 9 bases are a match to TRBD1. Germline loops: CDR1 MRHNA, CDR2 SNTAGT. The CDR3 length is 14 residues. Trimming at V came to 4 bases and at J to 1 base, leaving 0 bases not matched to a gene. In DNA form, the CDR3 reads TGTGCCAGCAGTGGGACAGGGGGCACAGATACGCAGTATTTT. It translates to CASSGTGGTDTQYF.

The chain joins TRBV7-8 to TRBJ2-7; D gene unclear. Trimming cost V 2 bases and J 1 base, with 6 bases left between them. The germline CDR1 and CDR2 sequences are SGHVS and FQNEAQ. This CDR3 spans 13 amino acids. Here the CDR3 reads CASSLTESYEQYF. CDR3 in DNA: TGTGCCAGCAGCTTAACGGAGTCCTACGAGCAGTACTTC.

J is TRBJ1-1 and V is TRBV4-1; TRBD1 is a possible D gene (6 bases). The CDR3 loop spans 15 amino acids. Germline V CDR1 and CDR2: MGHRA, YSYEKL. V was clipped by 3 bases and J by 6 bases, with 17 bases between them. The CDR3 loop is CASSQQGKGDAEAFF. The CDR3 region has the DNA TGCGCCAGCAGCCAGCAGGGGAAGGGGGACGCTGAAGCTTTCTTT.

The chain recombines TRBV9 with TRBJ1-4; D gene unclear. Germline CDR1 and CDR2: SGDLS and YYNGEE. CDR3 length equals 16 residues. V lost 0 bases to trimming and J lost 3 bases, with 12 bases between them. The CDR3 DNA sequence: TGTGCCAGCAGCGTAGAGGGAGGGCCGGCTAATGAAAAACTGTTTTTT. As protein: CASSVEGGPANEKLFF.

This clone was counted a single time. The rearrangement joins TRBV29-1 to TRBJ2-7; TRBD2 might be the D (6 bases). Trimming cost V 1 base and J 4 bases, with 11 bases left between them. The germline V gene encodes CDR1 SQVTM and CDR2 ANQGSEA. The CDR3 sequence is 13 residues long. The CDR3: CSVEVRGSYEQYF. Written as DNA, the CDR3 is TGCAGCGTTGAAGTCCGGGGGTCATACGAGCAGTACTTC.

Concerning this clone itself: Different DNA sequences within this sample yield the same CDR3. Here the CDR3 reads CASSQGRGTEAFF. The CDR3 DNA reads as TGCGCCAGCAGCCAAGGCCGGGGGACTGAAGCTTTCTTT. The rearrangement uses TRBV4-3 and TRBJ1-1; D possibly corresponds to TRBD1 (5 bases). This CDR3 region has 13 residues. V was cut by 1 base and J by 5 bases, with 8 bases left in between. The V gene's germline CDR1 is LGHNA and CDR2 YSLEER.

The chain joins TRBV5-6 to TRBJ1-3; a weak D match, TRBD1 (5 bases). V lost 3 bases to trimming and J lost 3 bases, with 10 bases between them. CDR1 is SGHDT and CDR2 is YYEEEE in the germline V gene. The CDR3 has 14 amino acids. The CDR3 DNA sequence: TGTGCCAGCAGCTCGCAGGGCGATGGAAACACCATATATTTT. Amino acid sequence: CASSSQGDGNTIYF.

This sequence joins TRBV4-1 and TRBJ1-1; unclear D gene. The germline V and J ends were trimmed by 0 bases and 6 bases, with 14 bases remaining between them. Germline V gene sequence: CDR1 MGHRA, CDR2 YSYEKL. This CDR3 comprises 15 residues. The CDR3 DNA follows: TGCGCCAGCAGCCAAGAGCTCGGGGATCGGGCTGAAGCTTTCTTT. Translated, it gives CASSQELGDRAEAFF.

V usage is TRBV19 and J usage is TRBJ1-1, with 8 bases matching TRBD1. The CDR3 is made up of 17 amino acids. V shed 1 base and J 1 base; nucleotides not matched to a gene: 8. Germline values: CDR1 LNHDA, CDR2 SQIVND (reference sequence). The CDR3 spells CASSIAGRGPPNTEAFF. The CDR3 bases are TGTGCCAGTAGTATAGCTGGCAGGGGGCCTCCGAACACTGAAGCTTTCTTT.

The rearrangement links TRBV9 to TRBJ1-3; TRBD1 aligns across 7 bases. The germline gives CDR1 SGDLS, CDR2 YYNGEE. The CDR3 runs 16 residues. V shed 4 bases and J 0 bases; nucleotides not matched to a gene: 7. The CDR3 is CASSTETGASGNTIYF. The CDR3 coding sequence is TGTGCCAGCAGCACAGAAACAGGGGCCTCTGGAAACACCATATATTTT. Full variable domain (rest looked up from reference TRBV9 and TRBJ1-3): DSGVTQTPKHLITATGQRVTLRCSPRSGDLSVYWYQQSLDQGLQFLIQYYNGEERAKGNILERFSAQQFPDLHSELNLSSLELGDSALYFCASSTETGASGNTIYFGEGSWLTVV.

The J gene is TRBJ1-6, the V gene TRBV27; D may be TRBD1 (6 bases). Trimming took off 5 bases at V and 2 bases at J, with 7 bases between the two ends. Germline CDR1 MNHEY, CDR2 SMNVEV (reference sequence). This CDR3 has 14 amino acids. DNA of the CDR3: TGTGCCAGCAGTGCAGGGGCCTATAATTCACCCCTCCACTTT. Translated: CASSAGAYNSPLHF.

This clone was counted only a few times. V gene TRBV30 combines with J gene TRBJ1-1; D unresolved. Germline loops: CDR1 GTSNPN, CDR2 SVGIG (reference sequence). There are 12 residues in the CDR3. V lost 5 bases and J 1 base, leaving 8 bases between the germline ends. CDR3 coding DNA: TGTGCCTGGGGTCCCGGGAACACTGAAGCTTTCTTT. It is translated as CAWGPGNTEAFF.

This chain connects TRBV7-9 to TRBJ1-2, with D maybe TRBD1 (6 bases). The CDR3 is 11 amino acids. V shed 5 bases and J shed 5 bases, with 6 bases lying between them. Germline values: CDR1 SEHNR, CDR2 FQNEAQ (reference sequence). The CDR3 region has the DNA TGTGCCAGCAGCCAGGGGTATGGCTACACCTTC. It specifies CASSQGYGYTF.

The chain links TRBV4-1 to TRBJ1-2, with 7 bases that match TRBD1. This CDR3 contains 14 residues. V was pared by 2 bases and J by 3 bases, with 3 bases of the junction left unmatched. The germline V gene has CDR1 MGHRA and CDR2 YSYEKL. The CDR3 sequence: CASSQHRGDYGYTF. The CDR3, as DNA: TGCGCCAGCAGCCAACACAGGGGAGACTATGGCTACACCTTC.

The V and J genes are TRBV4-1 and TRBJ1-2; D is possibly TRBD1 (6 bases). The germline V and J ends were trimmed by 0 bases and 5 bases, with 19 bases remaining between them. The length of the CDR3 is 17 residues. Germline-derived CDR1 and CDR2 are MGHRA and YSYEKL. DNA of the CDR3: TGCGCCAGCAGCCAAGATCGAGGACAGCCGGTAGGGTATGGCTACACCTTC. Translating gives CASSQDRGQPVGYGYTF.

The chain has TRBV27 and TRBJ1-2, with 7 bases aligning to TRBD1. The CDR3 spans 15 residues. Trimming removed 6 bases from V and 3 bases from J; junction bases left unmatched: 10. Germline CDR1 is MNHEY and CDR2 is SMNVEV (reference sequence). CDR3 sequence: CASSETGLGDYGYTF. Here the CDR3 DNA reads TGTGCCAGCAGCGAGACAGGGTTGGGTGACTATGGCTACACCTTC.

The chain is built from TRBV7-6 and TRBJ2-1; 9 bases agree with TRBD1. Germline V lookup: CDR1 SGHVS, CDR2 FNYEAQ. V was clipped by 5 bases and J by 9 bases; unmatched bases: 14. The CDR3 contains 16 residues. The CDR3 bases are TGTGCCAGCAGCCTGGGGGGGGACAGGGAGCGCGGTGAGCAGTTCTTC. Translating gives CASSLGGDRERGEQFF.

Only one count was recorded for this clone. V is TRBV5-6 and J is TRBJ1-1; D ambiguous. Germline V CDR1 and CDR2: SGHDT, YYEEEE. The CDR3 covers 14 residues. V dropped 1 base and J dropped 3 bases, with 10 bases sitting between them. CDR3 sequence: CASSLSPRDTEAFF. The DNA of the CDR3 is TGTGCCAGCAGCTTGAGCCCGAGGGACACTGAAGCTTTCTTT.

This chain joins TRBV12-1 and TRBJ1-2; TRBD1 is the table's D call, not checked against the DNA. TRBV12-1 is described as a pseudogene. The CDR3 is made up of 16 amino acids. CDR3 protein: CASSPHTTGNKCGYTF. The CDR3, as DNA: TGTGCCAGCAGCCCCCACACCACAGGGAATAAGTGCGGCTACACCTTC.